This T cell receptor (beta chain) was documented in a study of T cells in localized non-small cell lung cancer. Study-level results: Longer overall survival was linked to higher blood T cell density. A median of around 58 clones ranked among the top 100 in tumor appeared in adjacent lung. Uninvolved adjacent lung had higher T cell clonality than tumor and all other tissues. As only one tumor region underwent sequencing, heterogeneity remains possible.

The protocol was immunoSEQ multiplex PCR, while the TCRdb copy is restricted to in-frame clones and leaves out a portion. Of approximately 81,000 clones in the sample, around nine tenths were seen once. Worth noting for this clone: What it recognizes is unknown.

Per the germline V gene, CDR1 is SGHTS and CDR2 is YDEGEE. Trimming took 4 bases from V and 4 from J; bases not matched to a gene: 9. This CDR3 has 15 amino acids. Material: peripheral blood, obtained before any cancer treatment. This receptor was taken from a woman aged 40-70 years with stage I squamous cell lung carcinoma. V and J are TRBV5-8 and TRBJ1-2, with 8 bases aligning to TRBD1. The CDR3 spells CASSPPGQGVYGYTF. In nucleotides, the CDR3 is TGTGCCAGCAGCCCGCCCGGACAGGGAGTCTATGGCTACACCTTC.